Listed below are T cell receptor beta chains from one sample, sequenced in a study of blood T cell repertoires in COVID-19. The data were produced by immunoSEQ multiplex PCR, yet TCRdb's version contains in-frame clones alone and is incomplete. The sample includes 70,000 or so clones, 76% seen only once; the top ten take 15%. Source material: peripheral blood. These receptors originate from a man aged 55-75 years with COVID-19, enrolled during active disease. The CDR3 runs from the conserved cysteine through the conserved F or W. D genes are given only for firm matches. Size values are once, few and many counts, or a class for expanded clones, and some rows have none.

CDR3: CASSLLENEKLFF
DNA: TGTGCCAGCAGCCTACTTGAAAATGAAAAACTGTTTTTT
length: 13
V: TRBV2
size: few
D: -
J: TRBJ1-4

CDR3: CASSETTTNEKLFF
DNA: TGCGCCAGCAGCGAGACTACCACTAATGAAAAACTGTTTTTT
length: 14
V: TRBV5-1
size: -
D: -
J: TRBJ1-4

CDR3: CASRGQGIIIYGYTF
DNA: TGTGCCAGCAGGGGACAGGGTATAATTATTTATGGCTACACCTTC
length: 15
V: TRBV7-3
size: -
D: TRBD1
J: TRBJ1-2

CDR3: CASRDRPDTDTQYF
DNA: TGTGCCAGCAGGGACAGGCCAGACACAGATACGCAGTATTTT
length: 14
V: TRBV2
size: once
D: TRBD1
J: TRBJ2-3

CDR3: CASHIAGVDEQYF
DNA: TGTGCCAGTCACATAGCGGGAGTGGACGAGCAGTACTTC
length: 13
V: TRBV5-4
size: few
D: TRBD2
J: TRBJ2-7

CDR3: CASGSETGQLGGETQYF
DNA: TGTGCTAGTGGTTCGGAGACCGGCCAACTTGGCGGAGAGACCCAGTACTTC
length: 17
V: TRBV12-5
size: once
D: -
J: TRBJ2-5

CDR3: CASSYRGGTDTQYF
DNA: TGTGCCAGCAGCTACCGGGGGGGCACAGATACGCAGTATTTT
length: 14
V: TRBV5-4
size: -
D: TRBD2
J: TRBJ2-3

CDR3: CASSLMSGVGEKLFF
DNA: TGTGCCAGCAGCTTAATGTCAGGGGTTGGGGAAAAACTGTTTTTT
length: 15
V: TRBV7-6
size: -
D: -
J: TRBJ1-4

CDR3: CASSGDTGELFF
DNA: TGTGCCAGCAGCGGAGACACCGGGGAGCTGTTTTTT
length: 12
V: TRBV9
size: -
D: -
J: TRBJ2-2

CDR3: CAWSVLLDYEQYF
DNA: TGTGCCTGGAGTGTACTCCTCGATTACGAGCAGTACTTC
length: 13
V: TRBV30
size: -
D: -
J: TRBJ2-7

CDR3: CASSLSGTGNTEAFF
DNA: TGTGCCAGCAGTTTGTCCGGGACAGGGAACACTGAAGCTTTCTTT
length: 15
V: TRBV28
size: -
D: TRBD1
J: TRBJ1-1

CDR3: CASTTSGDEQYF
DNA: TGTGCCAGCACTACTAGCGGAGACGAGCAGTACTTC
length: 12
V: TRBV2
size: once
D: TRBD2
J: TRBJ2-7

CDR3: CATSDGGEETQYF
DNA: TGTGCCACCAGCGACGGGGGGGAAGAGACCCAGTACTTC
length: 13
V: TRBV24-1
size: -
D: TRBD2
J: TRBJ2-5

CDR3: CASSVGLAGDVDIQYF
DNA: TGTGCCAGCAGTGTTGGATTAGCGGGAGATGTAGACATTCAGTACTTC
length: 16
V: TRBV6-1
size: once
D: TRBD2
J: TRBJ2-4

CDR3: CASNERGGHTGELFF
DNA: TGCGCCAGCAATGAGCGGGGGGGCCACACCGGGGAGCTGTTTTTT
length: 15
V: TRBV5-1
size: -
D: TRBD2
J: TRBJ2-2

CDR3: CASSFGTGSYEQYF
DNA: TGCGCCAGCAGCTTCGGGACAGGGTCCTACGAGCAGTACTTC
length: 14
V: TRBV5-1
size: once
D: TRBD1
J: TRBJ2-7

CDR3: CASVKDRLNTGELFF
DNA: TGTGCCAGCGTTAAGGACAGGTTGAACACCGGGGAGCTGTTTTTT
length: 15
V: TRBV2
size: -
D: TRBD1
J: TRBJ2-2

CDR3: CASSLVAARYSYEQYF
DNA: TGCGCCAGCAGCTTGGTGGCAGCTAGATATTCCTACGAGCAGTACTTC
length: 16
V: TRBV5-1
size: -
D: -
J: TRBJ2-7

CDR3: CASSLLTGRFYGYTF
DNA: TGTGCCAGCAGTTTGTTGACAGGGCGTTTCTATGGCTACACCTTC
length: 15
V: TRBV28
size: -
D: TRBD1
J: TRBJ1-2

CDR3: CASGDRATYEQYF
DNA: TGTGCCAGCGGGGACAGGGCGACCTACGAGCAGTACTTC
length: 13
V: TRBV28
size: -
D: TRBD1
J: TRBJ2-7

CDR3: CASSPLAGGSETQYF
DNA: TGTGCCAGCAGCCCACTAGCGGGAGGCAGCGAGACCCAGTACTTC
length: 15
V: TRBV11-2
size: -
D: TRBD2
J: TRBJ2-5

CDR3: CAWSDRVAGANVLTF
DNA: TGTGCCTGGAGCGACAGGGTCGCTGGGGCCAACGTCCTGACTTTC
length: 15
V: TRBV30
size: -
D: TRBD1
J: TRBJ2-6

CDR3: CASSVDRGINEQYF
DNA: TGTGCCAGCAGTGTAGACAGGGGTATTAACGAGCAGTACTTC
length: 14
V: TRBV2
size: -
D: TRBD1
J: TRBJ2-7

CDR3: CASSLTSRGGQETQYF
DNA: TGTGCCAGCAGCCTAACTTCCCGGGGGGGCCAGGAGACCCAGTACTTC
length: 16
V: TRBV5-6
size: -
D: TRBD2
J: TRBJ2-5

CDR3: CASSLAGFPSEQYF
DNA: TGTGCCAGCAGCTTGGCGGGGTTTCCATCCGAGCAGTACTTC
length: 14
V: TRBV5-6
size: -
D: -
J: TRBJ2-7

CDR3: CASSPGRAGTGQETQYF
DNA: TGTGCCAGCAGCCCTGGACGAGCCGGGACAGGGCAAGAGACCCAGTACTTC
length: 17
V: TRBV14
size: once
D: TRBD1
J: TRBJ2-5

CDR3: CASSPHGPHRVYF
DNA: TGTGCCAGCAGCCCTCACGGACCTCACAGGGTGTACTTC
length: 13
V: TRBV28
size: -
D: -
J: TRBJ2-7

CDR3: CSVAGLKETQYF
DNA: TGCAGCGTTGCCGGACTCAAAGAGACCCAGTACTTC
length: 12
V: TRBV29-1
size: -
D: -
J: TRBJ2-5

CDR3: CASSLIQTSSRYGYTF
DNA: TGTGCCAGCAGTTTAATTCAAACTTCCTCGAGGTATGGCTACACCTTC
length: 16
V: TRBV28
size: once
D: -
J: TRBJ1-2

CDR3: CASPTGYNEQFF
DNA: TGTGCCTCTCCGACTGGGTACAATGAGCAGTTCTTC
length: 12
V: TRBV30
size: -
D: -
J: TRBJ2-1

CDR3: CASSLRDYNEQFF
DNA: TGCGCCAGCAGCTTGCGGGATTACAATGAGCAGTTCTTC
length: 13
V: TRBV5-1
size: -
D: -
J: TRBJ2-1

CDR3: CATSRGGLMLTEAFF
DNA: TGTGCCACCAGCAGAGGAGGCCTGATGCTTACTGAAGCTTTCTTT
length: 15
V: TRBV15
size: once
D: -
J: TRBJ1-1

CDR3: CAISDLSAGDVDGYTF
DNA: TGTGCCATCAGTGATCTTTCGGCAGGTGATGTGGATGGCTACACCTTC
length: 16
V: TRBV10-3
size: -
D: -
J: TRBJ1-2

CDR3: CASSQGTGGRAEQFF
DNA: TGTGCCAGCAGCCAAGGGACAGGGGGCCGTGCGGAGCAGTTCTTC
length: 15
V: TRBV3-1/TRBV3-2
size: -
D: TRBD1
J: TRBJ2-1

CDR3: CASSAIPGQGLLAEAFF
DNA: TGTGCCAGCAGCGCTATTCCGGGACAGGGGTTACTCGCTGAAGCTTTCTTT
length: 17
V: TRBV3-1/TRBV3-2
size: -
D: TRBD1
J: TRBJ1-1

CDR3: CASRTRQADTQYF
DNA: TGTGCCAGTAGGACACGACAGGCAGATACGCAGTATTTT
length: 13
V: TRBV19
size: -
D: -
J: TRBJ2-3

CDR3: CASSPLRARVGMGSYEQYF
DNA: TGTGCCAGCAGCCCCCTGAGGGCGAGGGTGGGCATGGGCTCCTACGAGCAGTACTTC
length: 19
V: TRBV14
size: -
D: -
J: TRBJ2-7

CDR3: CASSLGDGGRTDTQYF
DNA: TGTGCCAGCAGCTTAGGTGATGGGGGCCGCACAGATACGCAGTATTTT
length: 16
V: TRBV7-9
size: -
D: -
J: TRBJ2-3

CDR3: CAWGRGTSIMSNIQYF
DNA: TGTGCCTGGGGGAGGGGAACTAGCATCATGTCAAACATTCAGTACTTC
length: 16
V: TRBV30
size: -
D: TRBD2
J: TRBJ2-4

CDR3: CASSFGTGAAGTQYF
DNA: TGTGCCAGCAGTTTTGGGACAGGGGCCGCGGGGACCCAGTACTTC
length: 15
V: TRBV28
size: few
D: TRBD1
J: TRBJ2-5

CDR3: CAWSVGLAGGPNTQYF
DNA: TGTGCCTGGAGTGTAGGACTAGCGGGAGGGCCGAATACGCAGTATTTT
length: 16
V: TRBV30
size: -
D: TRBD2
J: TRBJ2-3

CDR3: CASRQEGVLGQGIMNTEAFF
DNA: TGTGCCAGCAGGCAAGAGGGGGTGTTGGGACAGGGGATCATGAACACTGAAGCTTTCTTT
length: 20
V: TRBV3-1/TRBV3-2
size: few
D: TRBD1
J: TRBJ1-1

CDR3: CASSPPEDIHPYEQYF
DNA: TGTGCCAGCAGCCCTCCGGAAGACATCCACCCCTACGAGCAGTACTTC
length: 16
V: TRBV11-1
size: -
D: -
J: TRBJ2-7